This note documents a single T cell receptor beta chain sequence. At a deep level, the assay was run. TCRdb's copy holds only in-frame clones and misses some; the assay was immunoSEQ multiplex PCR. Of some 2,500,000 clones detected, approximately 94% appear once; the ten largest clones hold around 0.4%. The sample originates from a study of shared clonotypes between healthy human individuals. Sample: naive CD4+ T cells from PBMCs. Indicated subset: CD45RA+ positively selected. This sequence originates from a man aged 18 to 29 in good health. Some clones in this sample may be carry-over from other donors' samples.

DNA of the CDR3: TGTGCCACCAGCAAGGGTGGGGAAAGAGAGACCCAGTACTTC. Protein product: CATSKGGERETQYF. The chain joins TRBV15 to TRBJ2-5; D gene ambiguous. The germline V gene encodes CDR1 LNHNV and CDR2 YYDKDF (reference sequence). This CDR3 has 14 amino acids. V was cut by 4 bases and J by 4 bases, with 13 bases left in between.